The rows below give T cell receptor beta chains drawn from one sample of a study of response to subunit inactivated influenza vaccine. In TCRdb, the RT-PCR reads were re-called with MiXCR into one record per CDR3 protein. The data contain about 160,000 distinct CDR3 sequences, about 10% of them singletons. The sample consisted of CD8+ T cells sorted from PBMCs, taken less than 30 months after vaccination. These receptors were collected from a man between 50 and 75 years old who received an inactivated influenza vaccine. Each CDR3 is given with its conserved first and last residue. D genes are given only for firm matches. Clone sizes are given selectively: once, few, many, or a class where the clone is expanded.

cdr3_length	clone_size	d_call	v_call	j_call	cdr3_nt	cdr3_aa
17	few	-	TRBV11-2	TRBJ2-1	TGTGCCAGCAGCTTAGATATGGAGGGGGAGCGCTACAATGAGCAGTTCTTC	CASSLDMEGERYNEQFF
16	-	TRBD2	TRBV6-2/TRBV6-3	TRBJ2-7	TGTGCCAGCAGTCTCCGACTAGCGGGAGGTGCCTACGAGCAGTACTTC	CASSLRLAGGAYEQYF
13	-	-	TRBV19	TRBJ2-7	TGTGCCAGTAGTATAGGTGGCAGCTACGAGCAGTACTTC	CASSIGGSYEQYF
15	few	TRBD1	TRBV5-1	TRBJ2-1	TGCGCCAGCAGACCGGACAGGGGCGCGGTCGATGAGCAGTTCTTC	CASRPDRGAVDEQFF
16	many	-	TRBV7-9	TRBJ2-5	TGTGCCAGCGACCAAGTCGGGCAGCAGACCCAAGAGACCCAGTACTTC	CASDQVGQQTQETQYF
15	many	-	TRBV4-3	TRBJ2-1	TGCGCCAGCAGCCAAGGTAGCGGAGTTTACAATGAGCAGTTCTTC	CASSQGSGVYNEQFF
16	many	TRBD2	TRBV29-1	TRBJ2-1	TGCAGCGTTGAAAGCGTTGAGGAGACTAGCCACAATGAGCAGTTCTTC	CSVESVEETSHNEQFF
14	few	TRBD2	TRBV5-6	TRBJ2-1	TGTGCCAGCAGACGGGCTAGCGGGTATAATGAGCAGTTCTTC	CASRRASGYNEQFF
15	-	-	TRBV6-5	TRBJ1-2	TGTGCCAGCAGTTACGAAGGGGGATTTAACTATGGCTACACCTTC	CASSYEGGFNYGYTF
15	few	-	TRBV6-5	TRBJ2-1	TGTGCCAGCAGCTTAGCGGATCCCCCCTACAATGAGCAGTTCTTC	CASSLADPPYNEQFF
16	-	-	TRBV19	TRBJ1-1	TGTGCCAGTAGCGAGACTTCGACAGACCAGAACACTGAAGCTTTCTTT	CASSETSTDQNTEAFF
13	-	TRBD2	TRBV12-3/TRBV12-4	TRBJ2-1	TGTGCCAGCAGTCCGGGGGGGCGCTATGAGCAGTTCTTC	CASSPGGRYEQFF
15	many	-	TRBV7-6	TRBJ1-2	TGTGCCAGCAGCTTAGCCGCGGCGGCGTCGGATGGCTACACCTTC	CASSLAAAASDGYTF
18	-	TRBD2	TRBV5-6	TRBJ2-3	TGTGCCAGCAGCTTGGTGGGACTAGCGGGGACTAGTACAGATACGCAGTATTTT	CASSLVGLAGTSTDTQYF
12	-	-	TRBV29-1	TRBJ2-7	TGCAGCGTCCCAAGAGACGCGGGAGAGCAGTACTTC	CSVPRDAGEQYF
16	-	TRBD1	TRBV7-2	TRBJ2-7	TGTGCCAGCAGCTTAGAATGGGGACAGGACTCCTACGAGCAGTACTTC	CASSLEWGQDSYEQYF
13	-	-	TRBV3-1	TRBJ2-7	TGTGCCAGCAGCCATGAGGGATTTGACGAGCAGTACTTC	CASSHEGFDEQYF
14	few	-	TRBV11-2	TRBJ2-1	TGTGCCAGCAGCCTCCGGACAGTATACAATGAGCAGTTCTTC	CASSLRTVYNEQFF
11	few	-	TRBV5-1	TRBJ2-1	TGCGCCAGCAGCTTGGGGGGGAGGAAGTTCTTC	CASSLGGRKFF
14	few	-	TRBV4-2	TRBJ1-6	TGTGCCAGCAGCCGGGGCAGCTCGAATTCACCCCTCCACTTT	CASSRGSSNSPLHF
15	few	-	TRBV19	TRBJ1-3	TGTGCCAGTAGTGCCGACGGAAGCTCTGGAAACACCATATATTTT	CASSADGSSGNTIYF
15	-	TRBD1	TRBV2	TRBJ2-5	TGTGCCAGCAGTGAAGGTGCAGGGGGCGGGGAGACCCAGTACTTC	CASSEGAGGGETQYF
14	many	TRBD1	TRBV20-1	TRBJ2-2	TGCAGTGCTAGATCCGGGACAGGGACCGGGGAGCTGTTTTTT	CSARSGTGTGELFF
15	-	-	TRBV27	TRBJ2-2	TGTGCCAGCAGTTTATCGCCATTAGGGGCCGGGGAGCTGTTTTTT	CASSLSPLGAGELFF
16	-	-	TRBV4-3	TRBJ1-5	TGCGCCAGCAGCCAAGATCAGGGGTATAGCAATCAGCCCCAGCATTTT	CASSQDQGYSNQPQHF
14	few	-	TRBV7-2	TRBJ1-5	TGTGCCAGCAGCCCAGGGGTTGGCAATCAGCCCCAGCATTTT	CASSPGVGNQPQHF
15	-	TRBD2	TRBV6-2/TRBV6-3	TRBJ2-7	TGTGCCAGCAGTCGACTAGCGGGAGACGGCTACGAGCAGTACTTC	CASSRLAGDGYEQYF
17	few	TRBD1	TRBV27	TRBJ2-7	TGTGCCAGCAGTTTATCGTCCTTAGGGACAGGGAGGTACGAGCAGTACTTC	CASSLSSLGTGRYEQYF